This T cell receptor (beta chain) was profiled in a study of cytomegalovirus exposure and HLA in healthy donors. Use of 60 Vbeta and 13 Jbeta primers characterized the PCR. This table comes from immunoSEQ multiplex PCR, and its TCRdb copy is limited to in-frame clones, with some not included. This sample has about 120,000 clones, with roughly 80% found just once. This TCR derives from a woman younger than 30 in good health and CMV-seronegative. Sequencing used PBMCs.

The CDR3 bases are TGTGCCACCTGGACAGGACTCATTCCCGGCTACACCTTC. Residues: CATWTGLIPGYTF. The chain is built from TRBV19 and TRBJ1-2, with 7 positions matching TRBD1. The V and J ends lost 10 bases and 8 bases, in that order; junction bases with no gene match: 13. CDR1 LNHDA and CDR2 SQIVND come from the germline V gene (reference sequence). The CDR3 has 13 amino acids.